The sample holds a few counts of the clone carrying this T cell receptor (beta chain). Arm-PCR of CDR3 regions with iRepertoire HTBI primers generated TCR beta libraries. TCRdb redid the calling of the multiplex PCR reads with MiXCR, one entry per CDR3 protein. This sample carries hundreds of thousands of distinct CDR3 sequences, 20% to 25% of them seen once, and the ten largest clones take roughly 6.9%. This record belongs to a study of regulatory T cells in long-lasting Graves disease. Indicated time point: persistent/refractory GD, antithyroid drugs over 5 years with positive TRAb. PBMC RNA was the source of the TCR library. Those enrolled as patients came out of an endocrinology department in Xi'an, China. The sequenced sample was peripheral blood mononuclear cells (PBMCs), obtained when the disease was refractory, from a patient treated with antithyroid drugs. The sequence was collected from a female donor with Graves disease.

CDR3 in DNA: TGTGCCAGCAGCTTAGTTGCAGCAGGCGGCTCCTACGAGCAGTACTTC. Protein product: CASSLVAAGGSYEQYF. The V gene is TRBV7-9, the J gene TRBJ2-7; D unresolved. In germline, CDR1 is SEHNR, CDR2 FQNEAQ (reference sequence). The CDR3 totals 16 residues. The germline V and J ends were trimmed by 1 base and 0 bases, with 13 bases remaining between them.